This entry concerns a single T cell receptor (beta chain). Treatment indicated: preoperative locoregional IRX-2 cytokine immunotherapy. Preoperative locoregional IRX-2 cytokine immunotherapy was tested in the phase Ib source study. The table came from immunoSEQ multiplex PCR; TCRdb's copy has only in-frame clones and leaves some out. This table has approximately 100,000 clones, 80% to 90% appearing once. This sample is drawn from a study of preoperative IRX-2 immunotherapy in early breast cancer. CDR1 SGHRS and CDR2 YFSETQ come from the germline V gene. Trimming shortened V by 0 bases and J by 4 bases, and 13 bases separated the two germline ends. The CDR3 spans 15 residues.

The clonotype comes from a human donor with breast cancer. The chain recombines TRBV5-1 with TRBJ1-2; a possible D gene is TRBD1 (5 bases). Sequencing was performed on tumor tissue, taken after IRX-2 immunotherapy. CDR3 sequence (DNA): TGCGCCAGCAGCTTGGCCGGCGGGGGTGGCTATGGCTACACCTTC. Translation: CASSLAGGGGYGYTF.